The text below deals with one TCR beta chain. Its recognized antigen is unknown. No per-base quality is available; no much larger clone lies one base away. CDR1 SGDLS and CDR2 YYNGEE are derived from the germline V gene. V loses 3 bases at its end and J loses 5 bases; junction bases beyond the gene matches: 15. Including the terminal cysteine and phenylalanine, the CDR3 comprises 18 residues. CDR3 DNA only is kept here, 54 bases in frame from base 1. TCR CDR3 regions were amplified from genomic DNA by multiplex PCR using the deep immunoSEQ assay. Genomic DNA extracted from each cell subset was distributed evenly over all wells of several immunoSEQ 96-well plates, and each plate served as one replicate. Each replicate PCR for sorted subsets received approximately 200 ng genomic DNA, equal to about 29,000 T cell genomes. The purified libraries were quantified using a Qubit 3.0 fluorometer, sized with a Bioanalyzer 2100, and then quantified again using the KAPA Library Quantification kit. Every immunoSEQ 96-well plate was sequenced on a separate single-read 150-cycle Illumina NextSeq 550 flow cell. As for the original processing: Because only junctional sequences without quality scores were contained in the immunoSEQ output, filtering matching that applied to full-length reads could not be performed. Sequences were annotated with PyIR, a Python wrapper for IgBLAST v1.9, and V/J genes and CDR3 were assigned using IMGT germline references. Reads were removed for weak V/J assignments (E-value above 1e-6), missing CDR3, stop codons, out-of-frame junctions, or ambiguous translated residues. V3J clonotypes were defined by identical inferred V gene, J gene, and CDR3 amino acid sequence. To compute the percentage overlap between repertoires, the number of shared unique clonotypes was divided by the size of the smaller repertoire. Three approaches were used to assess repertoire richness: RTK rarefaction, the Chao1 estimator, and Recon v2.1 estimates of unobserved clonotypes. Generation probabilities for all TCRbeta clonotypes obtained by the gDNA method from several donors were computed using OLGA. TCRdb re-hosts the immuneACCESS table, in-frame sequences only. Its copies lack some clones; in the studies checked, an unresolved V gene accounts for under half of them, and the cause for the rest is not known. V and J calls and clone size come straight from that table; D and trimming were deduced from the DNA. The sample data list some 2,100,000 clones, and about 93% of these were observed just once. Under 2% of the sample comes from the top ten.

The entry originates in a study of shared clonotypes between healthy human individuals (dated by TCRdb to the early 2020s). With respect to the entire study: The cohort comprised a couple of women and three men aged 18 to 49 years. For each donor, three plates each were used for CD4 naive and CD4 memory, two plates were used for CD8 naive, and one plate was used for CD8 memory. To estimate repertoire size and how much clonotype sharing occurs between individuals, the study deeply sequenced the blood TCR repertoires of several healthy adults. Different laboratories and diverse techniques were used to prepare libraries and sequence TCR repertoires, to increase sequencing depth and limit assay-specific biases. Between about 0.85 and 8.9 billion PBMCs per donor were obtained by leukapheresis.

The study at large found these results: When a few donors were compared, the shared fraction of clonotypes was about 5% for naive CD4, 3.5% to 4% for naive CD8, more than 2% for memory CD4, and approximately 0.4% for memory CD8. The genetic and exposure-history diversity represented was limited by the small number of donors. Sampling was limited to blood, and TCR repertoires in tissue likely differ from TCR repertoires in blood. Based on pairwise subsampling, the degree of clonotype sharing among donors was expected to be affected by sequencing depth. Rarefaction of sorted-subset datasets indicated incomplete sequencing despite the large sequencing depth. Higher generation probabilities were observed for clonotypes shared by all four sorted-subset donors than for non-shared clonotypes. Larger estimated clonotype richness was generally found for naive subsets than for memory subsets.

CD8 naive samples consisted of CD45RO-negative cells that were positively selected for CCR7, yielding a CD45RA+CCR7+ population without TemRA cells. Healthy HIV-negative adults with no recently reported acute infections or vaccinations were included as donors. All donors were Caucasian adults living in Nashville, Tennessee, USA. Blood was obtained by leukapheresis, after which PBMCs were separated by Ficoll-Histopaque density gradient centrifugation and cryopreserved in liquid nitrogen vapor phase. Purity and quantity of every magnetically sorted T cell population were checked by analytical flow cytometry. Genomic DNA was isolated from each sorted fraction and quantified by UV absorbance on a Nanodrop 2000c.

This sequence was found in a man aged 18 to 29 in good health. Some clones in this sample may be carry-over from other donors' samples. The sequencing sample was made of naive CD8+ T cells from PBMCs. The cell subset or site label corresponds to: CD45RA+CCR7+. The rearrangement joined TRBV9 to TRBJ2-1, with 9 central nucleotides matching TRBD2. The DNA reads TGTGCCAGCAGCGCCCGGGAGGCGGGAGGGCCCAGAGACAATGAGCAGTTCTTC. Its product reads: CASSAREAGGPRDNEQFF.